This is a list of T cell receptor beta chains from one sample in a study of glioma-infiltrating T cells. TCRdb re-analysed the multiplex PCR reads in MiXCR, keeping a single row per CDR3 protein. Among some 10,000 distinct CDR3 sequences listed, around three fifths were seen once. Material for sequencing was glioma tissue, nonneoplastic brain tissue, or PBMCs (not recorded which). The receptors come from a human donor with low-grade glioma or glioblastoma, undergoing nonglioma brain surgery, or in good health (not recorded which). Each CDR3 is given with its conserved first and last residue. The D gene is left open where the match is weak. Rows may omit the clone size; those that give it use once, few, many or a size class.

>.|TRBV28|.|TRBJ2-7
CASSLLGEPVYEKYF
TGTGCCAGCAGTTTACTGGGAGAGCCCGTCTACGAGAAGTACTTC
>.|TRBV12-3/TRBV12-4|.|TRBJ1-5
CARSLRDHGQPQHF
TGTGCCAGAAGTTTAAGAGACCACGGACAGCCCCAGCATTTT
>.|TRBV2|.|TRBJ1-2
CASSEYTGDYVYTF
TGTGCCAGCAGTGAATACACAGGCGACTATGTCTACACCTTC
>medium-sized|TRBV6-4|.|TRBJ2-2
CATALADGEGELFF
TGTGCCACCGCGTTGGCTGACGGGGAAGGGGAGCTGTTTTTT
>.|TRBV7-9|TRBD1|TRBJ2-7
CASRDRVTYNEQYF
TGTGCCAGCAGAGACAGGGTGACCTACAATGAGCAGTACTTC
>once|TRBV3-1|TRBD2|TRBJ2-3
CASSQVAGVADTYYF
TGTGCCAGCAGCCAAGTAGCGGGAGTCGCAGATACGTATTATTTT
>.|TRBV28|.|TRBJ2-1
CASSLSWCSYNEQSF
TGTGCCAGCAGTTTATCGTGGTGCTCCTACAATGAGCAGTCCTTC
>many|TRBV4-1|.|TRBJ2-7
CASSHPRGPNEQYF
TGCGCCAGCAGCCACCCTCGGGGCCCCAACGAGCAGTACTTC
>.|TRBV20-1|.|TRBJ1-1
CSAHYMWGAGTEAFF
TGCAGTGCCCATTATATGTGGGGCGCGGGGACTGAAGCTTTCTTT
>.|TRBV4-2|TRBD2|TRBJ2-5
CASSPLAGETQYF
TGTGCCAGCAGCCCACTAGCGGGAGAGACCCAGTACTTC
>.|TRBV4-1|.|TRBJ2-1
CASSDQSGDNEQFF
TGCGCCAGCAGCGACCAATCGGGGGACAATGAGCAGTTCTTC
>.|TRBV24-1|.|TRBJ2-1
CATSDLRQGNEQCF
TGTGCCACCAGTGATTTAAGGCAGGGAAATGAGCAGTGCTTC
>once|TRBV7-9|.|TRBJ1-1
CSSSYLRQDLMNTDAFF
TGTTCCAGCAGCTACCTTAGACAGGACTTAATGAACACTGATGCTTTCTTT
>.|TRBV2|.|TRBJ2-1
CASHSGGGEQLF
TGTGCCAGTCACTCCGGGGGAGGCGAGCAGTTATTC
>.|TRBV12-3/TRBV12-4|.|TRBJ1-5
CASTADNHPQHF
TGTGCCAGCACCGCTGACAATCATCCCCAGCATTTT
>many|TRBV19|TRBD2|TRBJ2-3
CASSLRTSGDTQYF
TGTGCCAGTAGTCTTCGGACTAGCGGGGATACGCAGTATTTT
>many|TRBV4-3|.|TRBJ2-3
CASSPGQVFSDTQYF
TGCGCCAGCAGCCCGGGACAAGTATTCTCAGATACGCAGTATTTT
>.|TRBV19|.|TRBJ1-5
CASSPYGQGYAQARPKHF
TGTGCCAGTAGTCCTTACGGGCAGGGGTACGCCCAAGCTCGGCCCAAGCATTTT
>.|TRBV20-1|.|TRBJ2-7
CSAHRHGLGEQYF
TGCAGTGCGCATAGACATGGTCTCGGGGAGCAGTACTTC
>.|TRBV12-3/TRBV12-4|.|TRBJ2-3
CAISRGSGSTDTQYF
TGTGCCATATCCCGAGGAAGCGGGAGCACAGATACGCAGTATTTT
>.|TRBV9|TRBD1|TRBJ1-1
CGSSTNTGVVTEAFF
TGTGGCAGCAGCACTAATACAGGGGTCGTCACTGAAGCTTTCTTT
>medium-sized|TRBV25-1|.|TRBJ1-2
CASSEGGGGYGYTF
TGTGCCAGCAGTGAAGGGGGAGGCGGCTATGGCTACACCTTC
>.|TRBV18|.|TRBJ2-3
CASSETGGTQYF
TGTGCCAGCTCAGAAACAGGTGGTACTCAGTATTTT
>many|TRBV9|.|TRBJ2-1
CASGVRYNEQFF
TGTGCCAGCGGGGTACGTTACAATGAGCAGTTCTTC
>.|TRBV10-3|TRBD1|TRBJ1-5
CAIGGQVARHPQHF
TGTGCCATCGGGGGACAGGTGGCTCGCCACCCCCAGCATTTT
>.|TRBV6-5|.|TRBJ2-3
CASSYPGTDTQYF
TGTGCCAGCAGTTACCCGGGCACAGATACGCAGTATTTT
>.|TRBV19|.|TRBJ2-4
CASSFHYGLAKNIQYF
TGTGCCAGTTCATTCCACTACGGCTTAGCCAAAAACATTCAGTACTTC
>medium-sized|TRBV20-1|.|TRBJ1-3
CSATRTGISGNTIYF
TGCAGTGCTACTAGAACAGGGATCTCTGGAAACACCATATATTTT
>.|TRBV6-1|TRBD1|TRBJ2-7
CASRAPRAGGYEQYF
TGTGCCAGCAGGGCTCCCAGGGCAGGGGGCTACGAGCAGTACTTC
>.|TRBV28|TRBD2|TRBJ2-2
CARSFKRTSANTGELSF
TGTGCCAGAAGTTTCAAACGGACTAGCGCGAACACCGGGGAGCTGTCTTTT
>.|TRBV2|.|TRBJ1-5
CASSRGNQPHF
TGTGCCAGCTCCCGGGGCAATCAGCCGCATTTT
>.|TRBV7-9|.|TRBJ1-3
CASSFLGSGNTIYF
TGTGCCAGCAGCTTCCTGGGCTCTGGAAACACCATATATTTT
>.|TRBV20-1|.|TRBJ1-1
CSASGENKAFF
TGCAGTGCTTCAGGGGAGAATAAAGCTTTCTTT
>.|TRBV7-9|.|TRBJ1-1
CASSSLAATEAFF
TGTGCCAGCAGCTCTTTGGCGGCCACTGAAGCTTTCTTT
>many|TRBV29-1|TRBD2|TRBJ2-1
CSVAEGGLAGYNEQFF
TGCAGCGTTGCCGAAGGAGGGCTAGCGGGATACAATGAGCAGTTCTTC
>medium-sized|TRBV7-9|.|TRBJ1-1
CASSPTWGRITEAFF
TGTGCCAGCAGCCCAACATGGGGGCGGATCACTGAAGCTTTCTTT
>.|TRBV19|TRBD1|TRBJ1-1
CAIRDRNTEAFF
TGTGCCATAAGGGACAGGAACACTGAAGCTTTCTTC
>medium-sized|TRBV5-1|TRBD2|TRBJ2-7
CASSPGLNSYEQYF
TGCGCCAGCAGCCCGGGACTAAACTCCTACGAGCAGTACTTC
>.|TRBV5-4|TRBD2|TRBJ2-1
CASSLPRLAAYNEQSF
TGTGCCAGCAGCTTGCCCCGCCTAGCGGCCTACAATGAGCAGTCCTTC
>medium-sized|TRBV20-1|.|TRBJ1-1
CSARAGSGEVTEAFF
TGCAGTGCTAGAGCAGGCAGCGGCGAGGTCACTGAAGCTTTCTTT
>.|TRBV27|.|TRBJ2-1
CASWTWGRGGSYNEQFF
TGTGCCAGCTGGACATGGGGCCGGGGAGGCTCCTACAATGAGCAGTTCTTC
>.|TRBV7-2|.|TRBJ1-2
CASSLVLPYGYTF
TGTGCCAGCAGCTTAGTTTTACCCTATGGCTACACCTTC
>many|TRBV11-2|.|TRBJ2-7
CASKGGTSYEQYF
TGTGCCAGCAAAGGCGGGACTTCCTACGAGCAGTACTTC
>.|TRBV12-3/TRBV12-4|.|TRBJ2-7
CASSLGEEQYF
TGTGCCAGCAGCCTCGGAGAGGAGCAGTACTTC
>many|TRBV28|TRBD2|TRBJ2-7
CASSLSPGLGALSYEQYF
TGTGCCAGCAGTTTATCTCCGGGACTAGGAGCCCTCTCCTACGAGCAGTACTTC